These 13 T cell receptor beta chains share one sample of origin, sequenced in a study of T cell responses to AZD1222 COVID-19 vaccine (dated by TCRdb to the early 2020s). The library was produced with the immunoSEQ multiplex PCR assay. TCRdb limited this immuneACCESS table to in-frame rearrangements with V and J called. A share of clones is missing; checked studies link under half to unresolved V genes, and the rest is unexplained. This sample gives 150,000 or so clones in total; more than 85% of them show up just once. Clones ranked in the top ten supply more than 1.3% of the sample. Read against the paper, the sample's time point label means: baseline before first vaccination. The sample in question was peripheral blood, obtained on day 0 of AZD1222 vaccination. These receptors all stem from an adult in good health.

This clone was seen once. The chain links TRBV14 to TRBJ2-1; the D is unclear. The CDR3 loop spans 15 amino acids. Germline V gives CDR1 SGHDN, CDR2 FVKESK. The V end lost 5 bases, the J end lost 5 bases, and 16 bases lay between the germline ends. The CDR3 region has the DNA TGTGCCAGCAGCGTCGTCTGGACGAGGAACAATGAGCAGTTCTTC. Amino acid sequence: CASSVVWTRNNEQFF.

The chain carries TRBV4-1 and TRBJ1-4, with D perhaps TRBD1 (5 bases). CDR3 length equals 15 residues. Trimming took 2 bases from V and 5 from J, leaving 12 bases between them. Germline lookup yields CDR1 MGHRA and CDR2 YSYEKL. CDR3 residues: CASSQTRDRNEKLFF. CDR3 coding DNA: TGCGCCAGCAGCCAAACGCGGGACCGAAATGAAAAACTGTTTTTT.

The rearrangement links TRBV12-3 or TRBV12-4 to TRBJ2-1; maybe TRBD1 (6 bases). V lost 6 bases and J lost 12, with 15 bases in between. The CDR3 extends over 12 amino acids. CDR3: CASSPQGSGQFF. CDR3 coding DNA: TGTGCCAGCAGCCCACAGGGATCAGGGCAGTTCTTC.

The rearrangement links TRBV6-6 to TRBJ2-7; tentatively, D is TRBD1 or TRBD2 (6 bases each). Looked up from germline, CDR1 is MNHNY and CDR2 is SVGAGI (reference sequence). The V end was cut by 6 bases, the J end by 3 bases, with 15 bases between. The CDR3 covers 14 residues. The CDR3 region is CASSPVGGFYEQYF. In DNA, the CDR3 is TGTGCCAGCAGCCCGGTCGGGGGCTTCTACGAGCAGTACTTC.

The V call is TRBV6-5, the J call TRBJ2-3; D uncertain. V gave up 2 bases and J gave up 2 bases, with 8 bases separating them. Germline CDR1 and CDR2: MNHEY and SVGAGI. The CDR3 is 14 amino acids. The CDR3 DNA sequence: TGTGCCAGCAGTTACGGGCAGTCCACAGATACGCAGTATTTT. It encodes CASSYGQSTDTQYF.

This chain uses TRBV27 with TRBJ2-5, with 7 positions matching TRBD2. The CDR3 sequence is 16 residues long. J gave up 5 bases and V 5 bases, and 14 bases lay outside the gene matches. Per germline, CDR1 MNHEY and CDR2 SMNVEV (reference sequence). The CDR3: CASSPAMSGKGETQYF. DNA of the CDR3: TGTGCCAGCAGTCCAGCTATGAGCGGGAAGGGTGAGACCCAGTACTTC.

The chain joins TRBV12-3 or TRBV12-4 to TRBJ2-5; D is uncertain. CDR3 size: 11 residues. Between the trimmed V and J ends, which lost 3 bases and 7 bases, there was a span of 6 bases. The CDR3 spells CASSLRGTQYF. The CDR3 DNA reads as TGTGCCAGCAGTTTGCGTGGGACCCAGTACTTC.

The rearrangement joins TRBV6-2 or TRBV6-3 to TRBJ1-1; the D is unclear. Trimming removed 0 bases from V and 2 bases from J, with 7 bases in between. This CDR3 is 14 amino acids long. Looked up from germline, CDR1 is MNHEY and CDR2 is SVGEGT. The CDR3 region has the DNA TGTGCCAGCAGTTACTCCTTAATCAACACTGAAGCTTTCTTT. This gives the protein CASSYSLINTEAFF.

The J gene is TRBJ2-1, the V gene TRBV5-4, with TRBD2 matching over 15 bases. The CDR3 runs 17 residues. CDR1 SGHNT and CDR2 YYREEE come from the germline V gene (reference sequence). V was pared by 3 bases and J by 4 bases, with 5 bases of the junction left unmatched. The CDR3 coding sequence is TGTGCCAGCAGCTCGGGACTAGCGGGGGGAACATACAATGAGCAGTTCTTC. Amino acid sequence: CASSSGLAGGTYNEQFF.

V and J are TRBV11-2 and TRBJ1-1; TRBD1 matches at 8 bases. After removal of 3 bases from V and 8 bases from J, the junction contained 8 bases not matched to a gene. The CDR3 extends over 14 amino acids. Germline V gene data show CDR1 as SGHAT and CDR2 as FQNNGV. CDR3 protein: CASSFSFRQGEAFF. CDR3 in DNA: TGTGCCAGCAGCTTCTCCTTCAGACAGGGGGAAGCTTTCTTT.

CDR3 protein: CASSFRDTIYF. The DNA for the CDR3 is TGTGCCAGCAGTTTCCGGGACACCATATATTTT. The V and J genes are TRBV6-5 and TRBJ1-3; D gene uncertain. Germline assignment: CDR1 MNHEY and CDR2 SVGAGI. CDR3 length: 11 residues. Trimming stripped 4 bases from V and 8 bases from J, with 6 bases between.

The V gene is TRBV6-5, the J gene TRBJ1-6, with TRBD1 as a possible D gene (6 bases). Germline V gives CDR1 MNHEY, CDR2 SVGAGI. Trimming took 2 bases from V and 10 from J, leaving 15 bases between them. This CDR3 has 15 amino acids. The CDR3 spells CASSYMGGQISPLHF. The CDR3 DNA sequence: TGTGCCAGCAGTTACATGGGGGGGCAGATCTCACCCCTCCACTTT.

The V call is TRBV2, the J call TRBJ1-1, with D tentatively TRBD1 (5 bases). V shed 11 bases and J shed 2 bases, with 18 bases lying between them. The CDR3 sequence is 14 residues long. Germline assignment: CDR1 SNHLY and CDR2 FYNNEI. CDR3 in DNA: TGTGCCTCAGCCGTGGGGGGTGGAAACACTGAAGCTTTCTTT. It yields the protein CASAVGGGNTEAFF.